The rows below give T cell receptor beta chains drawn from one sample of a study of CD8 T cells in Susac syndrome. TCRdb passed the immunoSEQ multiplex PCR reads through MiXCR, listing each CDR3 protein once. The top ten hold about 0.15% of the sample, which has tens of thousands of distinct CDR3 sequences, just over 90% seen once. Sequencing used CD4+ T cells from PBMCs. The receptors derive from a human donor with Susac syndrome. CDR3s include the opening cysteine and the closing phenylalanine or tryptophan. D genes are given only for firm matches.

D gene	V gene	J gene	CDR3 protein	CDR3 DNA
-	TRBV12-3/TRBV12-4	TRBJ1-2	CASTNNVPYGYTF	TGTGCCAGCACCAACAACGTGCCCTATGGCTACACCTTC
-	TRBV19	TRBJ2-5	CASSSSHGKETQYF	TGTGCCAGTAGTAGTAGCCACGGTAAAGAGACCCAGTACTTC
-	TRBV20-1	TRBJ2-4	CSARTGPQLAKNIQYF	TGCAGTGCTAGGACCGGGCCGCAACTAGCCAAAAACATTCAGTACTTC
-	TRBV7-3	TRBJ1-1	CASSLGQWENTEAFF	TGTGCCAGCAGCTTAGGGCAGTGGGAGAACACTGAAGCTTTCTTT
-	TRBV4-2	TRBJ2-2	CASSQDGPPREGELFF	TGTGCCAGCAGCCAAGATGGGCCCCCACGGGAAGGGGAGCTGTTTTTT
TRBD2	TRBV7-9	TRBJ2-3	CASSPGLARTDTQYF	TGTGCCAGCAGCCCGGGACTAGCGCGCACAGATACGCAGTATTTT
TRBD1	TRBV28	TRBJ1-2	CASRGGDRPSYGYTF	TGTGCCAGCAGGGGAGGGGACAGACCATCCTATGGCTACACCTTC
TRBD1	TRBV6-1	TRBJ2-7	CASRTGTGGDEQYF	TGTGCCAGCAGGACCGGGACAGGGGGCGACGAGCAGTACTTC
-	TRBV7-2	TRBJ2-3	CASSSAPDTQYF	TGTGCCAGCAGCTCGGCCCCAGATACGCAGTATTTT
-	TRBV19	TRBJ2-2	CATRSGGASNTGELFF	TGTGCCACCCGGAGTGGGGGGGCCTCGAACACCGGGGAGCTGTTTTTT
-	TRBV6-5	TRBJ1-6	CASSSALSGRYYNSPLHF	TGTGCCAGCAGTTCCGCTCTTTCGGGACGTTACTATAATTCACCCCTCCACTTT